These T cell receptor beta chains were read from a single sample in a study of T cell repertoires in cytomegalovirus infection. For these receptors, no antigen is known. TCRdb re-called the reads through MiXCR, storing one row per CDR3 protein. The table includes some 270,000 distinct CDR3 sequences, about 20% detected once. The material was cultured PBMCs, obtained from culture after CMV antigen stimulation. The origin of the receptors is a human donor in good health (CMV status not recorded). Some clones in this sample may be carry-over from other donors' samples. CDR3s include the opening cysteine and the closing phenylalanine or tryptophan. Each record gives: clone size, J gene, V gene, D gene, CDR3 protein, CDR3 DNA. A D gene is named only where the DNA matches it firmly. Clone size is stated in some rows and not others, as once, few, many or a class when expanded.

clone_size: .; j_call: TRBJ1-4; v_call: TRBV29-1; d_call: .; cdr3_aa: CSVRSGTNEKLFF; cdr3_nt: TGCAGCGTTCGGTCCGGGACTAATGAAAAACTGTTTTTT
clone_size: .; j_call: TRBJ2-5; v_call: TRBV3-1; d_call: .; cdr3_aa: CASSQGLVGRETQYF; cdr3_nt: TGTGCCAGCAGCCAAGGTCTGGTCGGCAGAGAGACCCAGTACTTC
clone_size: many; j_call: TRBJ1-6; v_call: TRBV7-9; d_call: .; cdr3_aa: CASSLGESSYNSPLHF; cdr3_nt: TGTGCCAGCAGCTTAGGAGAAAGCTCCTATAATTCACCCCTCCACTTT
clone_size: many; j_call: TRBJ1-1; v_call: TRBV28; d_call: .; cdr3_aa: CASSRIHSGGHTEAFF; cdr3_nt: TGTGCCAGCAGTCGAATACACTCGGGAGGGCACACTGAAGCTTTCTTT
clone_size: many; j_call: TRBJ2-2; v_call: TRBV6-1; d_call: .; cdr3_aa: CATRPRGINTGELFF; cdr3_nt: TGTGCCACCAGGCCGCGCGGGATTAACACCGGGGAGCTGTTTTTT
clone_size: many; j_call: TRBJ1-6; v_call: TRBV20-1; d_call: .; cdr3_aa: CSARVAGRSPLHF; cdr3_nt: TGCAGTGCTAGAGTGGCAGGGCGGTCACCCCTCCACTTT
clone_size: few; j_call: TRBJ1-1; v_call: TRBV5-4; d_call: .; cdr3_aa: CASSPNRGSRTEAFF; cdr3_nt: TGTGCCAGCAGCCCAAATAGGGGTTCGAGAACTGAAGCTTTCTTT
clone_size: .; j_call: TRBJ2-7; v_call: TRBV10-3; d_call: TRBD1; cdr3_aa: CAISPGQGLLYEQYF; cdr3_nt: TGTGCCATCAGCCCGGGACAGGGGCTCCTCTACGAGCAGTACTTC
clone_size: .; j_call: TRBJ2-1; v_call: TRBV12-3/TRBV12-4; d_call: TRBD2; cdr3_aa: CASSLDRTSGTYNEQFF; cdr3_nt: TGTGCCAGCAGTTTAGACAGAACTAGCGGGACTTACAATGAGCAGTTCTTC
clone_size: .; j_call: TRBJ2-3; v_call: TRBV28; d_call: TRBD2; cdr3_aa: CASSLWAGVTDTQYF; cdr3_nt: TGTGCCAGCAGTTTATGGGCGGGAGTGACAGATACGCAGTATTTT
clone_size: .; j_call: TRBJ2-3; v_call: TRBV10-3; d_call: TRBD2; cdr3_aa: CAISEGGSFADTQYF; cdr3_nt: TGTGCCATCAGTGAAGGCGGGAGCTTCGCAGATACGCAGTATTTT
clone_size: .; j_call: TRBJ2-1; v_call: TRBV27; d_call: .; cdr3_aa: CASSTPPGHNNEQFF; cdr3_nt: TGTGCCAGCAGTACACCCCCGGGACACAACAATGAGCAGTTCTTC
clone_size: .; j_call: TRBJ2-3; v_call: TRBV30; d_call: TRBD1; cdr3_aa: CAWSAGTGPTDTQYF; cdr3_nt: TGTGCCTGGTCAGCCGGGACAGGACCCACAGATACGCAGTATTTT
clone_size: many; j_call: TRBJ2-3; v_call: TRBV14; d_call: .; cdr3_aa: CASSHGDGLPQYF; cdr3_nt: TGTGCCAGCAGCCACGGGGACGGCCTACCCCAGTATTTT
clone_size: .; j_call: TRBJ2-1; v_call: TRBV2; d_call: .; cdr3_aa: CASSERDNEQFF; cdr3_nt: TGTGCCAGCAGTGAGCGGGACAATGAGCAGTTCTTC
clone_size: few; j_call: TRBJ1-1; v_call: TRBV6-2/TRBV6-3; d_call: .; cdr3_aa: CASSTNGRFAEAFF; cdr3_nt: TGTGCCAGCAGTACCAACGGGAGATTTGCTGAAGCTTTCTTT
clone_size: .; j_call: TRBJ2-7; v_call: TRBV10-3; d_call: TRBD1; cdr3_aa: CAISGRDRGTYEQYF; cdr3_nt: TGTGCCATCAGTGGGAGGGACAGGGGAACCTACGAGCAGTACTTC
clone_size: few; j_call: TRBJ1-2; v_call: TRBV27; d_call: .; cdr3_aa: CASSLLAANYGYTF; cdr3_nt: TGTGCCAGCAGTTTACTTGCAGCTAACTATGGCTACACCTTC
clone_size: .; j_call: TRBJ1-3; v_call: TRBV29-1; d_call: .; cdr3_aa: CSVDPGAGNTIYF; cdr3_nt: TGCAGCGTTGACCCCGGGGCCGGAAACACCATATATTTT
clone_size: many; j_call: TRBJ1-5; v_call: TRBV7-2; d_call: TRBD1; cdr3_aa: CASSETGVGNQPQHF; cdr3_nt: TGTGCCAGCAGCGAGACAGGGGTGGGCAATCAGCCCCAGCATTTT
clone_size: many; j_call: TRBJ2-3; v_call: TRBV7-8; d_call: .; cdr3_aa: CASSPARVTDTQYF; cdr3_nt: TGTGCCAGCAGCCCAGCCCGCGTTACGGATACGCAGTATTTT
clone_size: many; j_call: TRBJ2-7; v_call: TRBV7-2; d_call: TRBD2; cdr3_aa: CASSLRSGRQGYEQYF; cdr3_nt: TGTGCCAGCAGCTTACGCAGCGGGAGACAAGGGTACGAGCAGTACTTC
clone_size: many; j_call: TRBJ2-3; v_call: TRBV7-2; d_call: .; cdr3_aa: CASSLAERNTDTQYF; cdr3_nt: TGTGCCAGCAGCTTAGCAGAGCGGAACACAGATACGCAGTATTTT
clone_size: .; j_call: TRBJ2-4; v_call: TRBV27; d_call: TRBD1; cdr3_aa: CASRGDRGQYF; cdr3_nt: TGTGCCAGCAGGGGGGACAGGGGGCAATACTTC
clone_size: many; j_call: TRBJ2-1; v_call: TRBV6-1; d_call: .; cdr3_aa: CASSSYRSSVEFF; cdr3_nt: TGTGCCAGCAGTTCATATCGTAGTTCAGTCGAGTTCTTC
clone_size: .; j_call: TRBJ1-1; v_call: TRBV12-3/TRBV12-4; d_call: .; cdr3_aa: CASRTYPIRAFF; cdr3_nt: TGTGCCAGCAGGACTTACCCGATTAGAGCTTTCTTT
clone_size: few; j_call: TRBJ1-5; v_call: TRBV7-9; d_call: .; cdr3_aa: CASSSGGGRYNQPQHF; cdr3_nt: TGTGCCAGCAGCAGCGGAGGGGGAAGGTACAATCAGCCCCAGCATTTT
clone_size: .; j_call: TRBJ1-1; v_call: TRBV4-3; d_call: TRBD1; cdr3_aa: CASSQFLTGPNTEAFF; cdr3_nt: TGCGCCAGCAGCCAATTCTTGACAGGGCCGAACACTGAAGCTTTCTTT